This entry features one TCR beta chain sequence. This clonotype was found a few times. Its antigen has not been determined. Base qualities were left out, and no much larger clone turns up one base away. In the germline V gene, CDR1 corresponds to ENHRY and CDR2 to SYGVKD. Counted from cysteine to phenylalanine, this CDR3 has 17 amino acids. Only the CDR3 DNA stays, 51 bases, in frame from base 1. V was cut back by 0 bases and J by 5 bases, leaving a gap of 19 bases between them. The TCR beta CDR3 regions were amplified from RNA transcripts. The TCR CDR3 was subjected to a first round of RT-PCR using the HTBI primer set and the Qiagen OneStep RT-PCR kit. Libraries were constructed in a second round of multiplex PCR, after which size selection and purification were performed. The libraries were sequenced on an Illumina HiSeq2000 using paired-end 100 bp reads. The original pipeline was this. Raw data were processed with SOAPnuke, discarding reads with adapters, uncalled bases, mean Phred below 15, or no exact constant-primer or identifier match. High-quality paired reads were merged using COPE v1.2.5, and each unique nucleotide sequence was defined as a clonotype. Clonotypes were aligned to IMGT TRBV, TRBD and TRBJ reference segments using MiTCR v1.1. The analysis included only V-J combinations with a frequency above 0.0001, which together covered 98% to 99.2% of the repertoires. The TCS score was defined as the ratio of F50 (clonal expansion) to E x V (chaos), calculated using BLOSUM62-based TCRdist between CDR3 peptides within each V-J. Welch's t-statistics and random forest reduced several hundred V-J features to fewer than 15, which were used in a naive Bayes classifier (R e1071). The Morisita-Horn index was used to measure how similar the thyroid and blood repertoires were. TCRdb ran its own pipeline on the public reads, namely fastp trimming at Q25 and MiXCR clone calling, and kept in-frame beta chains. One record per CDR3 amino acid sequence lists the most common genes and DNA. For this entry, the V and J calls and clone size follow TCRdb and not the study's own pipeline. Counted in this sample were roughly 800,000 distinct CDR3 sequences; approximately 40% of them appeared once. The ten largest clones take up 7% to 10% of the sample.

Stable Graves' hyperthyroidism was defined as no progression to ophthalmopathy during 18 months of follow-up. The hyperthyroidism patients were between 18 and 65 years old and newly diagnosed, with a disease duration of less than 2 months. Patients with uncontrolled infections, other autoimmune diseases, pregnancy or lactation were excluded. Clinical symptoms, serum thyroxine and TRAb, thyroid ultrasound, and orbital computed tomography formed the basis for the diagnoses. Ficoll-Paque density gradient centrifugation was used to isolate PBMCs from around 9.1 ml of fresh peripheral blood. Total RNA was extracted with Trizol reagent, and quality was checked on an Agilent 2100 Bioanalyzer. This entry is derived from a study of T cells in Graves' hyperthyroidism and ophthalmopathy (dated by TCRdb to the late 2010s). Regarding the research as a whole: Peripheral blood samples were taken at initial diagnosis, before any treatment was given. A discovery cohort of around 98 patients, approximately 45 with Graves' ophthalmopathy and more than 55 with stable Graves' hyperthyroidism, was used to find distinguishing TCR V-J signatures. Prospective prediction of ophthalmopathy was tested in an independent validation cohort of 18 to 20 hyperthyroidism patients and 17 patients who later progressed to ophthalmopathy. The roughly 100 discovery patients were divided at random into training and test sets in a 7:3 ratio. Thyroid tissue and blood T-cell repertoires from over 5 Graves' hyperthyroidism patients were also compared in the study. Once sampling was done, hyperthyroidism patients were given methimazole at a starting dose of 30 mg daily, whereas ophthalmopathy patients were given high-dose intravenous methylprednisolone. According to the paper, TCR Vbeta CDR3 sequencing was carried out on 135 peripheral blood samples, which came from about 45 ophthalmopathy, under 80 hyperthyroidism and approximately 17 progressor patients.

General conclusions and limits of the study: Blood samples also contained most of the expanded thyroid clonotypes (frequency above 0.001), which suggests that blood repertoires may reflect thyroid immune responses. During validation, the model predicted progression to ophthalmopathy a median of approximately six months ahead of onset, with almost 71% sensitivity and 72% to 85% specificity. No statistical method was used to set the sample size in advance, and investigators knew the group allocation. A 13 V-J signature model separated ophthalmopathy from stable hyperthyroidism, with approximately 86% sensitivity and about 81% specificity in cross-validation and 80%/75% in testing.

The sequence was obtained from a man between 18 and 29 years old with Graves' hyperthyroidism. The sample taken for sequencing was blood. This chain is built from TRBV10-3 and TRBJ2-5, with the D gene not clear enough to name. The nucleotide sequence is given as TGTGCCATCAGTGAGTCGTCACAAGTCAGGAGCCGGGAGACCCAGTACTTC. Translated, this is CAISESSQVRSRETQYF.